The following is a T cell receptor (beta chain) sequence with its context. Trimming at V came to 0 bases and at J to 7 bases, leaving 24 bases not matched to a gene. CDR3 size: 21 residues. The germline V gene has CDR1 MNHEY and CDR2 SMNVEV (reference sequence). This sample was taken from a study of T cells in Graves' hyperthyroidism and ophthalmopathy. Researchers took RNA transcripts and amplified the TCR beta CDR3 regions from them. The HTBI primer set served for first-round RT-PCR of the TCR CDR3. TCRdb called the multiplex PCR reads again in MiXCR, with one record for every CDR3 protein. The sample has 650,000 to 750,000 distinct CDR3 sequences; approximately 14% are singletons.

The sequenced sample consisted of blood. The gene calls are TRBV27 and TRBJ2-1; TRBD2 agrees at 7 bases. The receptor's source is a woman younger than 30 with Graves' hyperthyroidism. The CDR3 spells CASSLSGQPRAGVLAGNEQFF. The CDR3 DNA sequence: TGTGCCAGCAGTTTATCTGGCCAGCCACGGGCGGGAGTGCTAGCCGGGAATGAGCAGTTCTTC.